This TCR beta chain was found in a study of long-term antiretroviral therapy in people with HIV. Points from the study as a whole: Blood specimens, gathered between about 2003 and 2018, were possibly obtained under older ART regimens.

This clone was observed a single time. Its antigen is not known. With survey level as its setting, the immunoSEQ assay was v3.0. Assay: immunoSEQ multiplex PCR; the TCRdb copy retains only in-frame clones and omits some. Of 20,000 to 25,000 clones listed, about three quarters are singletons. This TCR came from a woman in her 30s with HIV. Sequenced material: unsorted PBMCs, taken 2.9 years after starting antiretroviral therapy.

CDR3 nucleotide sequence: TGTGCCAGCAGTGAAACCGGGAGCAATCAGCCCCAGCATTTT. It yields the protein CASSETGSNQPQHF. The chain couples TRBV6-1 to TRBJ1-5; unclear D gene. The length of the CDR3 is 14 residues. Trimming left V 2 bases short and J 1 base short, with 6 bases between. Germline V gene lookup returns CDR1 MNHNS and CDR2 SASEGT.